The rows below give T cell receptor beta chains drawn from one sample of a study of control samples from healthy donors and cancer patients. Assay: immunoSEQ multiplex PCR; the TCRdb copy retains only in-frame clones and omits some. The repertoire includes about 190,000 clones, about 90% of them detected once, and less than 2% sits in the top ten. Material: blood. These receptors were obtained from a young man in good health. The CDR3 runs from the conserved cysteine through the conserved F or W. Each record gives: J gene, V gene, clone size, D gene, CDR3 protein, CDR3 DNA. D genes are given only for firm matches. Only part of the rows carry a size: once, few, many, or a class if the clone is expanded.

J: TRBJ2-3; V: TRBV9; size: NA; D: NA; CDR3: CASNSPDRHLLSTDTQYF; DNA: TGTGCCAGCAACAGTCCGGACAGACACCTACTCAGCACAGATACGCAGTATTTT
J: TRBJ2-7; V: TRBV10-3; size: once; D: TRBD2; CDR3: CAIGSSSGIDEQYF; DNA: TGTGCCATCGGAAGTAGTAGCGGGATCGACGAGCAGTACTTC
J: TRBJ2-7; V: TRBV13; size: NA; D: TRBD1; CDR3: CASSQRDSHSYEQYF; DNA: TGTGCCAGCAGCCAACGGGACAGTCACTCCTACGAGCAGTACTTC
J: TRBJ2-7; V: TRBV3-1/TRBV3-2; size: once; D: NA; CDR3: CASSQEPLPLDEQYF; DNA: TGTGCCAGCAGCCAAGAACCCCTCCCCCTCGACGAGCAGTACTTC
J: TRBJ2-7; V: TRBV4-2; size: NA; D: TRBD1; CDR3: CASSQARTGSGYEQYF; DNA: TGTGCCAGCAGCCAGGCTCGGACAGGGTCGGGATACGAGCAGTACTTC
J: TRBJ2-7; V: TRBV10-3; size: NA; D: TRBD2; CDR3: CAITRSGGAGEQYF; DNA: TGTGCCATCACAAGGAGCGGGGGGGCGGGGGAGCAGTACTTC
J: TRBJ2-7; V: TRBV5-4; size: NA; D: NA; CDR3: CASSFKTSYEQYF; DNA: TGTGCCAGCAGCTTTAAAACCTCCTACGAGCAGTACTTC
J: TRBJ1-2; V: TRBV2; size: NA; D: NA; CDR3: CASNRDSGYGYTF; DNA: TGTGCCAGCAACAGGGATTCCGGCTATGGCTACACCTTC
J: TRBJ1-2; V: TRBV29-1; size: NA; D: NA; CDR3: CSVGSPLLDYGYTF; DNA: TGCAGCGTCGGTTCCCCTTTATTGGACTATGGCTACACCTTC
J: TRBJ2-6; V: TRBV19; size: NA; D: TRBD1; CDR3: CASTPTGGLSGANVLTF; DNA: TGTGCCAGTACCCCGACAGGGGGCCTTTCTGGGGCCAACGTCCTGACTTTC
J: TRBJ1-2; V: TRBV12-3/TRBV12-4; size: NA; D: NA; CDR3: CASSFMAGYTF; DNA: TGTGCCAGCAGTTTTATGGCTGGCTACACCTTC
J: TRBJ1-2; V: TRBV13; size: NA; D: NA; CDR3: CASSGSTIRSPTF; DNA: TGTGCCAGCAGCGGATCCACAATTAGGTCGCCCACCTTC
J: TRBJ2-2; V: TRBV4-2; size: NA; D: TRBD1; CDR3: CASSPWGTANTGELFF; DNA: TGTGCCAGCAGCCCCTGGGGGACAGCCAACACCGGGGAGCTGTTTTTT
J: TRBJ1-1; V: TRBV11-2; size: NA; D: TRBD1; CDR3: CASSLGPGQGPEAFF; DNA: TGTGCCAGCAGCTTAGGCCCGGGACAGGGCCCTGAAGCTTTCTTT
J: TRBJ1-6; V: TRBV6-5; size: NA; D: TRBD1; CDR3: CASSTGQGDNSPLHF; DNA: TGTGCCAGCAGCACTGGACAGGGGGATAATTCACCCCTCCACTTT
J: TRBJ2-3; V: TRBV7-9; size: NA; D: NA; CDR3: CASSLGLGNTDTQYF; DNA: TGTGCCAGCAGCTTAGGATTGGGGAACACAGATACGCAGTATTTT
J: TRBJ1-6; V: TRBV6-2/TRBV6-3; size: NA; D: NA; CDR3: CASSFHGGYNSPLHF; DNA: TGTGCCAGCAGTTTCCACGGCGGTTATAATTCACCCCTCCACTTT
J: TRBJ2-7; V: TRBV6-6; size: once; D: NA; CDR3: CASSYSLSYEQYF; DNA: TGTGCCAGCAGTTACTCGCTAAGCTACGAGCAGTACTTC
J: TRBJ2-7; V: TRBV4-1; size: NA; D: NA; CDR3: CASSQDRGVSYEQYF; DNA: TGCGCCAGCAGCCAAGACAGGGGGGTCTCCTACGAGCAGTACTTC
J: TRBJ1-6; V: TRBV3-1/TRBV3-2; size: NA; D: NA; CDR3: CASSQGQGYSPLHF; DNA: TGTGCCAGCAGCCAAGGGCAGGGGTATTCACCCCTCCACTTT
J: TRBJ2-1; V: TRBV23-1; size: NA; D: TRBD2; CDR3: CASSHPGGANEQFF; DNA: TGCGCCAGCAGTCACCCCGGGGGGGCCAATGAGCAGTTCTTC
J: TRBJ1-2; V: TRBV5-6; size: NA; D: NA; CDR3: CASSLGSDYYGYTF; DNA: TGTGCCAGCAGCTTGGGGTCGGATTACTATGGCTACACCTTC
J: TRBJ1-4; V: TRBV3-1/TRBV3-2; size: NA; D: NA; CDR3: CASSQAPGTNEKLFF; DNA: TGTGCCAGCAGCCAAGCCCCTGGCACTAATGAAAAACTGTTTTTT
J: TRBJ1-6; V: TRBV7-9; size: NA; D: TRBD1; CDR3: CASSYGQGVDSPLHF; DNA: TGTGCCAGCAGCTACGGACAGGGGGTCGATTCACCCCTCCACTTT
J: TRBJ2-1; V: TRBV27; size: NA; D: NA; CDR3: CASSSPGRSFGEQFF; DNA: TGTGCCAGCAGCTCCCCCGGACGGTCCTTTGGTGAGCAGTTCTTC
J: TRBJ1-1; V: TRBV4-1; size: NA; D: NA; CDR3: CASSPGGNTEAFF; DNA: TGCGCCAGCAGCCCCGGGGGTAACACTGAAGCTTTCTTT
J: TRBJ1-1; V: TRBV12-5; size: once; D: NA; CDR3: CASGRRQDTEAFF; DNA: TGTGCTAGTGGTAGGAGACAGGACACTGAAGCTTTCTTT
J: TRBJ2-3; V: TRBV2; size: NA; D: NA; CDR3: CASSTNRDRPNTDTQYF; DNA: TGTGCCAGCAGTACTAACCGCGACAGACCCAACACAGATACGCAGTATTTT
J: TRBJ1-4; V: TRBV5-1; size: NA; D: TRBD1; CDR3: CASSSRQGLNEKLFF; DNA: TGCGCCAGCAGCTCGCGACAGGGACTGAATGAAAAACTGTTTTTT
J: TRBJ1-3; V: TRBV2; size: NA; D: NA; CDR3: CASSEDRAGRNTIYF; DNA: TGTGCCAGCAGTGAAGACAGGGCTGGTCGAAACACCATATATTTT
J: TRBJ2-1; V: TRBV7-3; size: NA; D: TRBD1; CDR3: CASSLRQGTYNEQFF; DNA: TGTGCCAGCAGCTTAAGACAGGGGACCTACAATGAGCAGTTCTTC
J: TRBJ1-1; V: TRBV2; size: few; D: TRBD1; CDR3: CASRQAGQGRAFF; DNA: TGTGCCAGCAGACAAGCGGGACAGGGGAGAGCTTTCTTT
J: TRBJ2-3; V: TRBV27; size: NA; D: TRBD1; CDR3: CASSSDRASTDTQYF; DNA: TGTGCCAGCAGTTCCGACAGGGCCTCAACGGATACGCAGTATTTT
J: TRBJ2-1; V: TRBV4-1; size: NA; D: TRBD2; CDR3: CASSQGLAGGNEQFF; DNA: TGCGCCAGCAGCCAAGGACTAGCGGGGGGCAATGAGCAGTTCTTC
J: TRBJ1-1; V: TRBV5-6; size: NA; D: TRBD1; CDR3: CVVNTGGETEAFF; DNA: TGTGTCGTTAATACAGGGGGCGAAACTGAAGCTTTCTTT
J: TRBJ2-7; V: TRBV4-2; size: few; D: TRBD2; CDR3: CASSRTVRLAGGRNYEQYF; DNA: TGTGCCAGCAGCCGTACGGTGCGGCTAGCGGGGGGGCGGAACTACGAGCAGTACTTC
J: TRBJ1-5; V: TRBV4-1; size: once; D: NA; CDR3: CASSLGTSGRQPQHF; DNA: TGCGCCAGCAGCCTGGGGACTTCTGGACGTCAGCCCCAGCATTTT
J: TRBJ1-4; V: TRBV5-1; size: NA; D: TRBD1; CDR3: CASSRSGQPNEKLFF; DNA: TGCGCCAGCAGTCGGTCGGGACAGCCTAATGAAAAACTGTTTTTT
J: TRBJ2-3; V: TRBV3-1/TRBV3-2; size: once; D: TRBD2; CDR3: CASSQEQAGGSTDTQYF; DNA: TGTGCCAGCAGCCAAGAGCAGGCGGGGGGATCCACAGATACGCAGTATTTT
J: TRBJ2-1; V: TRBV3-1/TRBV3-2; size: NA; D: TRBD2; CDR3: CASSPTAGANNEQFF; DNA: TGTGCCAGCAGTCCCACAGCGGGGGCGAACAATGAGCAGTTCTTC
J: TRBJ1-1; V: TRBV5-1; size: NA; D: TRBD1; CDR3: CASSLRQGANTEAFF; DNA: TGCGCCAGCAGTCTACGACAGGGAGCCAACACTGAAGCTTTCTTT
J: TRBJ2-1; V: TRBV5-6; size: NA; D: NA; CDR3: CASSLLRGARYNEQFF; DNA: TGTGCCAGCAGCTTGTTACGGGGGGCTCGCTACAATGAGCAGTTCTTC
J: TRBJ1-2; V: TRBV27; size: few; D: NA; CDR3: CASSLKWAGGYTF; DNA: TGTGCCAGCAGTTTAAAGTGGGCGGGTGGCTACACCTTC
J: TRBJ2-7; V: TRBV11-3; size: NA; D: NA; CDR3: CASSLHAWGSGSYEQYF; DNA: TGTGCCAGCAGCTTACACGCATGGGGGTCCGGCTCCTACGAGCAGTACTTC
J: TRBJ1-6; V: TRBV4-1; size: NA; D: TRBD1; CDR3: CASSPMSVGQGDFNSPLHF; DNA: TGCGCCAGCAGCCCTATGTCGGTGGGACAGGGAGACTTTAATTCACCCCTCCACTTT
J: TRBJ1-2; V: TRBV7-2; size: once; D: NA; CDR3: CASSLAGGRVLSGYTF; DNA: TGTGCCAGCAGCTTAGCAGGGGGTAGGGTTCTCTCGGGCTACACCTTC
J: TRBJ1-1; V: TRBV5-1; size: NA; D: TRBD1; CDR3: CASSWGTGGAGNTEAFF; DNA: TGCGCCAGCAGCTGGGGGACAGGGGGCGCAGGGAACACTGAAGCTTTCTTT
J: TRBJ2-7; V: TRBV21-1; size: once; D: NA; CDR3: CASSKRQAGYEQYF; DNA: TGTGCCAGCAGCAAACGACAGGCGGGATACGAGCAGTACTTC
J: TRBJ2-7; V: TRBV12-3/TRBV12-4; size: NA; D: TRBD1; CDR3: CASSLPHRGAQYF; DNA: TGTGCCAGCAGTTTACCACACAGGGGAGCACAGTACTTC
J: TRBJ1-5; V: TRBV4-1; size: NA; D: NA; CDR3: CASTQVTGKGQPQHF; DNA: TGCGCCAGCACCCAAGTCACCGGGAAAGGTCAGCCCCAGCATTTT
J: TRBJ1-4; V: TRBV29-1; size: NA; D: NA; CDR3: CSVEDWGGSEKLFF; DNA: TGCAGCGTTGAAGATTGGGGGGGTAGTGAAAAACTGTTTTTT
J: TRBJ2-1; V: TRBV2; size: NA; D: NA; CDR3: CASVYRGAYNEQFF; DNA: TGTGCCAGTGTTTACCGGGGCGCCTACAATGAGCAGTTCTTC
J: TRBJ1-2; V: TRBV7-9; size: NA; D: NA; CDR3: CASSINVRYGYTF; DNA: TGTGCCAGCAGCATTAACGTGCGGTATGGCTACACCTTC
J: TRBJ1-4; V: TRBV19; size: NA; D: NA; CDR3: CASSMSGVANEKLFF; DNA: TGTGCCAGTAGTATGTCGGGGGTGGCTAATGAAAAACTGTTTTTT
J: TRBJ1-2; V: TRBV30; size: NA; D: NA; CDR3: CAYTPTDSRGGYTF; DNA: TGTGCCTATACCCCGACGGACAGCCGGGGGGGCTACACCTTC
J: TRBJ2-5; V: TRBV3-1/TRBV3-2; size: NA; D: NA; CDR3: CASSQVEEETQYF; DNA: TGTGCCAGCAGTCAAGTGGAAGAAGAGACCCAGTACTTC
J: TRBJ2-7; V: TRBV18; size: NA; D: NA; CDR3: CASSPNTNEQYF; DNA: TGTGCCAGCTCACCCAACACAAACGAGCAGTACTTC